This T cell receptor beta chain came from a study of blood T cell repertoires in COVID-19. In the study overall: Both acute and convalescent COVID-19 samples were obtained from the United States, Italy and Spain. T cells, B-cell-depleted T cells, or PBMCs supplied cDNA or gDNA.

This clone has a single count. In the authors' workflow: From reference gene primer amplification, estimates of nucleated cell counts were derived. The data were produced by immunoSEQ multiplex PCR, yet TCRdb's version contains in-frame clones alone and is incomplete. The V and J calls and the clone size are those of that table, but D and trimming were determined from the DNA. This repertoire shows about 200,000 clones, 92% found once; its top ten account for around 1.2%. The TCR originated in a man in his thirties or forties with acute or convalescent COVID-19. Sequencing input: peripheral blood.

CDR3 DNA sequence: TGTGCCAGCAGCTTGGGGGGTAGCCAGGGGCATTTT. Its translation is CASSLGGSQGHF. The chain combines TRBV5-8 with TRBJ1-5, with D perhaps matching TRBD1 (5 bases). The CDR3 extends over 12 amino acids. Trimming stripped 0 bases from V and 15 bases from J, with 13 bases between. The germline V gene has CDR1 SGHTS and CDR2 YDEGEE.